This record looks at one TCR beta chain sequence and its context. What antigen it recognizes has not been identified. Base qualities were left out, and no much larger clone turns up one base away. This sample was included in a study of shared clonotypes between healthy human individuals (dated by TCRdb to the early 2020s). The study in broad terms: A couple of women and three men aged 18 to 49 years were included in the cohort. Each donor's leukapheresis produced roughly between roughly 0.85 and 10 billion PBMCs. Per donor, three plates each were used for CD4 naive and CD4 memory, two for CD8 naive, and one for CD8 memory. To estimate repertoire size and how much clonotypes are shared between individuals, the study performed deep sequencing of blood TCR repertoires from a few healthy adults. To increase sequencing depth and limit assay-specific biases, different laboratories used diverse techniques to prepare libraries and sequence TCR repertoires.

What the work shows at the level of the full study, not this receptor alone: Higher generation probabilities were observed for clonotypes shared by all four sorted-subset donors than for non-shared clonotypes. Across several donors, approximately 4.9% of naive CD4, around 3.5% of naive CD8, 2% to 2.5% of memory CD4, and 0.4% to 0.45% of memory CD8 clonotypes were shared. Naive subsets generally had larger estimated clonotype richness than memory subsets. Pairwise subsampling indicated that sequencing depth was expected to affect the degree of clonotype sharing among donors. Even with the large sequencing depth, rarefaction of the sorted-subset datasets indicated that sequencing was incomplete. Because the study included a small number of donors, the genetic and exposure-history diversity represented was limited. Only blood was sampled, and tissue TCR repertoires likely differ from those in blood.

Ends trimmed: V by 4 bases, J by 0 bases; bases unmatched to a gene: 1. The germline V gene specifies LGHNA as CDR1 and YSLEER as CDR2. Inclusive of the bounding cysteine and phenylalanine, the CDR3 is 16 residues long. Left in the record is the CDR3 DNA by itself, 48 bases read in frame from the first base. CD8 naive samples consisted of CD45RO-negative cells that were positively selected for CCR7, yielding a CD45RA+CCR7+ population without TemRA cells. Donors were healthy HIV-negative adults with no recently reported acute infections or vaccinations. All donors were Caucasian adults living in Nashville, Tennessee, USA. After blood collection by leukapheresis, PBMCs were isolated using Ficoll-Histopaque density gradient centrifugation and then cryopreserved in the vapor phase of liquid nitrogen. Analytical flow cytometry was used to check the purity and quantity of each magnetically sorted T cell population. Genomic DNA was isolated from each sorted fraction and quantified by UV absorbance on a Nanodrop 2000c.

TCR CDR3 regions were amplified from genomic DNA by multiplex PCR using the deep immunoSEQ assay. For each cell subset, the extracted genomic DNA was distributed evenly across all wells of several immunoSEQ 96-well plates, and each plate served as one replicate. For sorted subsets, each replicate PCR was loaded with roughly 0.2 ug genomic DNA, equivalent to some 27,000 T cell genomes. Purified libraries were quantified with a Qubit 3.0 fluorometer, sized on a Bioanalyzer 2100, and re-quantified with the KAPA Library Quantification kit. Each immunoSEQ 96-well plate was sequenced on its own single-read 150-cycle Illumina NextSeq 550 flow cell. The source study handled its data this way. Because only junctional sequences without quality scores were contained in the immunoSEQ output, filtering matching that applied to full-length reads could not be performed. To assign V/J genes and CDR3, sequences were annotated using PyIR, a Python wrapper for IgBLAST v1.9, with IMGT germline references. Reads with weak V/J assignments (E-value above 1e-6), missing CDR3, stop codons, out-of-frame junctions, or ambiguous translated residues were removed. A V3J clonotype was defined by an identical inferred V gene, J gene, and CDR3 amino acid sequence. The percentage overlap between two repertoires was calculated by dividing the number of shared unique clonotypes by the size of the smaller repertoire. Repertoire richness was assessed with RTK rarefaction, the Chao1 estimator, and Recon v2.1 estimates of unobserved clonotypes. OLGA was used to compute generation probabilities for all TCRbeta clonotypes that the gDNA method yielded from a handful of donors. As stored in TCRdb, this immuneACCESS dataset retains in-frame rearrangements with V and J assigned. A fraction of the clones does not appear; measured against another copy, unresolved V genes explain less than half of the discrepancy, and the remainder lacks a known reason. The V and J calls and clone size are taken from that table; D and trimming were inferred from the DNA. The sample table records around 2,100,000 clones; about 94% of these occur just once. The ten biggest clones cover more than 0.9% of the sample.

This chain is built from TRBV4-3 and TRBJ2-2; 11 bases in between match TRBD2. Sequenced input: naive CD8+ T cells sorted from blood. This specimen's cell subset or site label, per the study, means: CD45RA+CCR7+. This clonotype was obtained from a man between 18 and 29 years old in good health. The CDR3 has the sequence CASSPGLAANTGELFF. The base sequence is TGCGCCAGCAGCCCGGGACTAGCGGCGAACACCGGGGAGCTGTTTTTT.